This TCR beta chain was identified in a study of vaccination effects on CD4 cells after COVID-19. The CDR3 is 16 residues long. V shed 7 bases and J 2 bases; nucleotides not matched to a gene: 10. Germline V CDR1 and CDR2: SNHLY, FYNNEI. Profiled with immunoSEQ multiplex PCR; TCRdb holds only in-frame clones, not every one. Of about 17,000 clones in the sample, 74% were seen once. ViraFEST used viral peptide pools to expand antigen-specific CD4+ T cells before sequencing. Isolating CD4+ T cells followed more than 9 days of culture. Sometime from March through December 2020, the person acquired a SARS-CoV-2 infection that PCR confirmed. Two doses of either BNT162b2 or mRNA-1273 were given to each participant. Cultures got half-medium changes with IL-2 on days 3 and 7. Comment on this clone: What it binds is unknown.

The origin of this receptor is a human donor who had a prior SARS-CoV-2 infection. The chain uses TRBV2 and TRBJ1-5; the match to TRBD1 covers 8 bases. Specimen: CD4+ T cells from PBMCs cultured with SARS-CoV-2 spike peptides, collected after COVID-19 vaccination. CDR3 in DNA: TGTGCCAGCACCGGGTATCCAGGGGGCGGCAATCAGCCCCAGCATTTT. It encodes CASTGYPGGGNQPQHF. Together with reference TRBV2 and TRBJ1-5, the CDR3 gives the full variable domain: EPEVTQTPSHQVTQMGQEVILRCVPISNHLYFYWYRQILGQKVEFLVSFYNNEISEKSEIFDDQFSVERPDGSNFTLKIRSTKLEDSAMYFCASTGYPGGGNQPQHFGDGTRLSIL.